This TCR beta chain was sequenced for a study of OX40 agonist ivuxolimab in advanced cancers. Whole-study context: Males comprised 70% to 90% of the group, whose mean age was 60 years (range 23 to 79). Points from the study as a whole: Clonal expansion among partial responders at 0.1-3.0 mg/kg ranked near the lowest. In general, CD8+ T cells held more expanded clones than CD4+ did, on average.

Clones were read by immunoSEQ multiplex PCR, and TCRdb kept only the in-frame ones, dropping some. The data hold tens of thousands of clones, with about 88% observed a single time. Germline trimming cut 6 bases from V and 4 bases from J; bases unmatched to any gene: 7. The CDR3 has 15 residues. Germline V CDR1 and CDR2: MNHNS, SASEGT. Of note for this clone: Its antigen remains unidentified.

The chain couples TRBV6-1 to TRBJ2-1; 9 positions match TRBD2. This receptor was identified in an adult with an advanced solid tumor such as melanoma, head and neck, liver or kidney cancer. The sequencing used CD4+ or CD8+ T cells sorted from blood, collected in a trial of the OX40 agonist ivuxolimab. CDR3 sequence (DNA): TGTGCCAGCAGGGAAATAGCGGGGGTTTACAATGAGCAGTTCTTC. Amino acid sequence: CASREIAGVYNEQFF.